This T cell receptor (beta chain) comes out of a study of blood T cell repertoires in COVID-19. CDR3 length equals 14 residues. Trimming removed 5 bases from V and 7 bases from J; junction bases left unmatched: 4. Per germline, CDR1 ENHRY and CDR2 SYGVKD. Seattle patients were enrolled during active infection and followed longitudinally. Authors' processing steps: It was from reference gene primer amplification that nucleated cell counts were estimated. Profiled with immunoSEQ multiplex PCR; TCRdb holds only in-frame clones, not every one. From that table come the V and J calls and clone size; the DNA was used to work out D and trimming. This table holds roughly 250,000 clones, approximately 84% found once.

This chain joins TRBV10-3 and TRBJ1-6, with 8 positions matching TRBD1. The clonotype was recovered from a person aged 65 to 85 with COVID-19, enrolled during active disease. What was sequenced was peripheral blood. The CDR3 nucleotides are TGTGCCATCAGTCAGGGGGCAGGGAATTCACCCCTCCACTTT. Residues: CAISQGAGNSPLHF.